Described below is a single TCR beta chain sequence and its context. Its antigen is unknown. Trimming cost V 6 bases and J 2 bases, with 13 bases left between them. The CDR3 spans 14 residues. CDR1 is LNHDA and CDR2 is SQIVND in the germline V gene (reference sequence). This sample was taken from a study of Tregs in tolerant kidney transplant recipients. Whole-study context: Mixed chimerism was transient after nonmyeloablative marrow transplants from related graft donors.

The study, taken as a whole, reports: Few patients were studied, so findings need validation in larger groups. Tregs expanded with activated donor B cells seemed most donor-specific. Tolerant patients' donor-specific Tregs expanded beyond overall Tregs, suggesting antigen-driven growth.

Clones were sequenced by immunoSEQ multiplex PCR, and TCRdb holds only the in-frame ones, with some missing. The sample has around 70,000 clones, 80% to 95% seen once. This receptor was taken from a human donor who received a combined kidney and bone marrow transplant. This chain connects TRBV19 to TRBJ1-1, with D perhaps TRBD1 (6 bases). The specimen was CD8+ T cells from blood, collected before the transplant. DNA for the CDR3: TGTGCCAGTAGGGTCGGGACAACCAACACTGAAGCTTTCTTT. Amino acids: CASRVGTTNTEAFF.